This TCR beta chain comes out of a study of spatial heterogeneity in lung cancer. Notes on the study in general: Blood showed ubiquitous tumor TCRs more often at resection than at routine follow-up.

Germline CDR1 SGHTA, CDR2 FQGTGA. V was pared by 2 bases and J by 0 bases, with 3 bases of the junction left unmatched. There are 16 residues in the CDR3. A single record per CDR3 protein comes from TCRdb applying MiXCR to the 5' RACE reads. The sample has about 38,000 distinct CDR3 sequences, 6.5% to 8.5% seen once. Concerning this clonotype: Its antigen remains unidentified.

The time point denotes: sample taken at primary tumor resection. Researchers sequenced whole RNA taken from tumor, nontumor lung or frozen PBMC without sorting. The donors, 70 to 80 patients with untreated early-stage non-small cell lung cancer, provided the samples. Here the sequenced sample was PBMCs, taken at surgery. This receptor was obtained from a male donor with early-stage non-small cell lung cancer. The chain employs TRBV7-3 and TRBJ2-1, with TRBD2 matching 8 bases. The CDR3 protein is CASSLHGTSSYNEQFF. The CDR3 region has the DNA TGTGCCAGCAGCTTACACGGGACTAGCTCCTACAATGAGCAGTTCTTC.